Listed here are 26 T cell receptor beta chains from one sample, sequenced in a study of T-cell reconstitution after alpha-beta-depleted transplantation in children (dated by TCRdb to 2016 to 2017). The library was built by means of PCR. Sequencer: Illumina HiSeq 2500. Molecular barcoding was employed in the preparation of TCR libraries, with unique molecular identifiers being used to normalize TCRbeta repertoire quantification. In-frame beta chains were kept once TCRdb had trimmed the public reads at Q25 with fastp and called clones with MiXCR. Rows are combined by CDR3 protein, so each entry shows the most common genes and DNA. Counted in this sample were about 540,000 distinct CDR3 sequences; about 17% of them appeared once. 3.3% of the sample is in the top ten clones. The sequencing here drew on PBMCs from the stem cell graft donor, taken from the stem cell graft. The source of these receptors is a human donor who donated a stem cell graft to a child with acute lymphoblastic leukemia.

This clonotype was seen a handful of times. The rearrangement uses TRBV9 and TRBJ2-7; the match to TRBD1 covers 12 bases. The V gene's germline CDR1 is SGDLS and CDR2 YYNGEE. V dropped 2 bases and J dropped 2; count of bases not matched to a gene: 2. This CDR3 is 15 amino acids long. CDR3 nucleotide sequence: TGTGCCAGCAGCGTGGGACAGGGGGCCACCTACGAGCAGTACTTC. This gives the protein CASSVGQGATYEQYF. The full variable domain, completed using reference TRBV9 and TRBJ2-7, is DSGVTQTPKHLITATGQRVTLRCSPRSGDLSVYWYQQSLDQGLQFLIQYYNGEERAKGNILERFSAQQFPDLHSELNLSSLELGDSALYFCASSVGQGATYEQYFGPGTRLTVT.

The V gene is TRBV21-1, the J gene TRBJ2-5; whether TRBD1, the table's D call, matches the DNA was not checked. TRBV21-1 is noted as a pseudogene. CDR3 size: 16 residues. CDR3 sequence reads: CASSKEADRAVWAQYF. The DNA of the CDR3 is TGTGCCAGCAGCAAAGAGGCCGACAGGGCTGTTTGGGCCCAGTACTTC.

This clonotype turned up a few times. The V and J genes are TRBV3-1 and TRBJ2-1; 10 positions match TRBD2. The CDR3 is 15 residues long. V lost 7 bases, J lost 5 bases, and 8 bases stayed unmatched. The V gene's germline CDR1 is LGHDT and CDR2 YNNKEL (reference sequence). CDR3 amino acids: CASIHSGTSDNEQFF. The CDR3 DNA reads TGTGCCAGCATCCATTCCGGGACTAGCGACAATGAGCAGTTCTTC.

The table lists this clonotype with a count of one. This chain joins TRBV11-1 and TRBJ2-7, with 14 nucleotides matching TRBD2. The germline CDR1 and CDR2 sequences are SGHAT and FQDESV (reference sequence). The ends lost 2 bases at V and 4 bases at J; junction bases unmatched: 10. This CDR3 has 18 residues. CDR3 in amino acids: CASSLPGTSGSSLYEQYF. In nucleotides, the CDR3 is TGTGCCAGCAGCTTACCCGGGACTAGCGGGAGCTCCTTATACGAGCAGTACTTC.

This clonotype occurred a few times. This chain links TRBV11-2 with TRBJ2-1; perhaps TRBD2 as D (6 bases). Germline CDR1 and CDR2: SGHAT and FQNNGV. Trimming stripped 3 bases from V and 7 bases from J, with 16 bases between. CDR3 size: 15 residues. DNA for the CDR3: TGTGCCAGCAGCTTGACGGGGACTGGGTGGAATGAGCAGTTCTTC. It codes for CASSLTGTGWNEQFF.

The chain has TRBV5-1 and TRBJ2-7, with TRBD2 matching 14 bases. CDR1 is SGHRS, CDR2 YFSETQ, per germline. V was pared by 3 bases and J by 5 bases, with 7 bases of the junction left unmatched. CDR3 size: 16 residues. The chain's CDR3 is CASSSGTSGRSHEQYF. In nucleotides, the CDR3 is TGCGCCAGCAGCTCCGGGACTAGCGGGAGATCCCACGAGCAGTACTTC.

There are a few counts of this clonotype. The rearrangement joins TRBV12-3 or TRBV12-4 to TRBJ1-1; D is ambiguous. Trimming removed 5 bases at V and 3 bases at J, with 7 bases between. This CDR3 is built from 12 residues. CDR3 nucleotide sequence: TGTGCCAGCAGTGCCCCATACACTGAAGCTTTCTTT. It translates to CASSAPYTEAFF.

The chain is built from TRBV20-1 and TRBJ2-1, with a tentative D call TRBD2 (6 bases). V gave up 5 bases and J gave up 8 bases, with 25 bases separating them. The CDR3 runs 16 residues. Germline V gene sequence: CDR1 DFQATT, CDR2 SNEGSKA (reference sequence). The CDR3 coding sequence is TGCAGTGCTGTGAAACTCCGGGACTGGGGGTACGATGAGCAGTTCTTC. Its translation: CSAVKLRDWGYDEQFF.

This clonotype was picked up a small number of times. The rearrangement links TRBV20-1 to TRBJ1-2, with TRBD1 matching 8 bases. The CDR3 totals 15 residues. Trimming cost V 0 bases and J 3 bases; bases outside gene matches: 6. Germline CDR1 is DFQATT and CDR2 is SNEGSKA (reference sequence). The CDR3 here is CSARDPRGRDYGYTF. CDR3 nucleotides: TGCAGTGCTAGAGATCCCAGGGGGCGAGACTATGGCTACACCTTC.

This clonotype turned up a few times. The chain uses TRBV13 and TRBJ2-1, with no clear D. The CDR3 consists of 13 residues. Germline V lookup: CDR1 PRHDT, CDR2 FYEKMQ (reference sequence). The V and J ends lost 5 bases and 10 bases respectively, with 15 bases between them. The DNA for the CDR3 is TGTGCCAGCAGCCCCGCCGACCCGAGAGAGCAGTTCTTC. It is translated as CASSPADPREQFF. Drawing the rest from reference TRBV13 and TRBJ2-1, the complete variable domain is AAGVIQSPRHLIKEKRETATLKCYPIPRHDTVYWYQQGPGQDPQFLISFYEKMQSDKGSIPDRFSAQQFSDYHSELNMSSLELGDSALYFCASSPADPREQFFGPGTRLTVL.

This clonotype was detected a few times. The CDR3 sequence is CASTGTSSLEADTQYF. CDR3 DNA sequence: TGTGCCAGCACCGGGACTAGCTCCCTAGAGGCGGATACGCAGTATTTT. J is TRBJ2-3 and V is TRBV6-1; 9 nucleotides align to TRBD2. CDR1 and CDR2 from the germline V gene are MNHNS and SASEGT. The CDR3 runs 16 residues. The junction had 14 bases not matched to a gene; V was cut back by 7 bases and J by 6 bases.

J is TRBJ2-2 and V is TRBV30; D not certain. Germline V gene sequence: CDR1 GTSNPN, CDR2 SVGIG (reference sequence). Trimming removed 4 bases at V and 2 bases at J, with 14 bases between. The CDR3 runs 15 residues. The CDR3 DNA reads as TGTGCCTGGATTGAACAGAAACTCAACACCGGGGAGCTGTTTTTT. It translates to CAWIEQKLNTGELFF. Based on the CDR3 plus reference TRBV30 and TRBJ2-2, the full variable domain is SQTIHQWPATLVQPVGSPLSLECTVEGTSNPNLYWYRQAAGRGLQLLFYSVGIGQISSEVPQNLSASRPQDRQFILSSKKLLLSDSGFYLCAWIEQKLNTGELFFGEGSRLTVL.

This clonotype was seen more than once but under ten times. This chain connects TRBV11-2 to TRBJ2-1; 11 nucleotides align to TRBD2. The CDR3 has 17 residues. Trimming took 6 bases from V and 5 from J; bases not matched to a gene: 12. Germline CDR1 and CDR2: SGHAT and FQNNGV. CDR3 protein: CASRARLAGNRDNEQFF. In DNA, the CDR3 is TGTGCCAGCAGAGCCCGACTAGCGGGAAATCGGGACAATGAGCAGTTCTTC. The full variable domain, its missing parts supplied by reference TRBV11-2 and TRBJ2-1, is EAGVAQSPRYKIIEKRQSVAFWCNPISGHATLYWYQQILGQGPKLLIQFQNNGVVDDSQLPKDRFSAERLKGVDSTLKIQPAKLEDSAVYLCASRARLAGNRDNEQFFGPGTRLTVL.

Only a few counts were recorded for this clonotype. The chain links TRBV25-1 to TRBJ1-3, with no clear D. The CDR3 length is 15 residues. Looked up from germline, CDR1 is MGHDK and CDR2 is SYGVNS. V gave up 2 bases and J gave up 0 bases, with 8 bases separating them. CDR3 bases: TGTGCCAGCAGTGAAAGATCCAGCTCTGGAAACACCATATATTTT. Translating gives CASSERSSSGNTIYF.

This clonotype was detected a few times. The genes are TRBV25-1 and TRBJ1-1, with 8 bases fitting TRBD1. This CDR3 spans 15 amino acids. The trim removed 5 bases at V and 6 bases at J, leaving 11 bases unmatched. Germline-derived CDR1 and CDR2 are MGHDK and SYGVNS. CDR3 DNA sequence: TGTGCCAGCAGTTTTCTAGGACAGGGTGGCTCTGAAGCTTTCTTT. It translates to CASSFLGQGGSEAFF.

This clonotype was picked up a small number of times. The chain links TRBV7-9 to TRBJ1-2, with 8 bases lining up with TRBD1. The germline V gene encodes CDR1 SEHNR and CDR2 FQNEAQ (reference sequence). This CDR3 is built from 11 residues. Trimming took 8 bases from V and 10 from J; bases not matched to a gene: 6. CDR3 loop: CASGDRGHYTF. The CDR3 nucleotides read TGTGCCAGCGGTGACAGGGGCCACTACACCTTC.

This chain uses TRBV6-5 with TRBJ2-1, with 7 bases lining up with TRBD1. The J segment lost 9 bases and the V segment lost 0 bases, leaving 5 bases of the junction unmatched. Germline-derived CDR1 and CDR2 are MNHEY and SVGAGI. The CDR3 runs to 14 residues. CDR3 sequence (DNA): TGTGCCAGCAGTTACTCGTATAGGGGGCTTGAGCAGTTCTTC. This codes for CASSYSYRGLEQFF.

This clonotype was detected a few times. This rearrangement joins TRBV5-1 to TRBJ2-3; 7 nucleotides align to TRBD2. The CDR3 has 16 amino acids. Losses at the gene ends were 3 bases for V and 2 bases for J; bases not matched to a gene: 9. CDR1 and CDR2 (germline): SGHRS, YFSETQ. CDR3: CASSSRAGLFTDTQYF. In DNA, the CDR3 is TGCGCCAGCAGCTCAAGAGCGGGATTGTTCACAGATACGCAGTATTTT.

The chain couples TRBV29-1 to TRBJ2-6; TRBD1 might be the D (6 bases). V lost 6 bases, J lost 4 bases, and 16 bases lay in between. Germline assignment: CDR1 SQVTM and CDR2 ANQGSEA. The CDR3 totals 15 residues. The CDR3 loop reads CSVLSGGAGANVLTF. DNA for the CDR3: TGCAGCGTCCTCAGTGGGGGCGCCGGGGCCAACGTCCTGACTTTC.

This sequence joins TRBV12-3 or TRBV12-4 and TRBJ1-1; 9 bases are a match to TRBD1. This CDR3 is 14 amino acids long. V lost 4 bases, J lost 6 bases, and 6 bases stayed unmatched. The CDR3 protein is CASSYTGGVAEAFF. The CDR3 DNA sequence: TGTGCCAGCAGTTATACAGGGGGCGTAGCTGAAGCTTTCTTT.

The chain has TRBV9 and TRBJ2-7; 15 bases are a match to TRBD2. Per the germline V gene, CDR1 is SGDLS and CDR2 is YYNGEE. V trimming: 4 bases; J trimming: 5 bases; junction bases outside the gene matches: 13. The CDR3 length is 18 residues. The CDR3: CASSNPGTSGRSGNEQYF. Here the CDR3 DNA reads TGTGCCAGCAGCAACCCCGGGACTAGCGGGAGGTCCGGTAACGAGCAGTACTTC.

This clonotype was seen a few times. V is TRBV24-1 and J is TRBJ2-1; 13 nucleotides match TRBD2. The junction had 2 bases not matched to a gene; V was cut back by 5 bases and J by 2 bases. Germline lookup yields CDR1 KGHDR and CDR2 SFDVKD. This CDR3 comprises 16 residues. Here the CDR3 reads CATSGTSGSPYNEQFF. The CDR3 nucleotides read TGTGCCACCAGTGGGACTAGCGGGAGCCCCTACAATGAGCAGTTCTTC.

This clonotype was seen many times. The genes are TRBV9 and TRBJ2-2; D is undetermined. V shed 5 bases and J shed 4 bases, with 6 bases lying between them. This CDR3 is built from 12 residues. From germline, CDR1 is SGDLS and CDR2 YYNGEE. The CDR3 is CASSFATGELFF. CDR3 sequence (DNA): TGTGCCAGCAGTTTCGCCACCGGGGAGCTGTTTTTT.

The chain uses TRBV7-2 and TRBJ2-1, with TRBD2 as a possible D gene (6 bases). Germline V gives CDR1 SGHTA, CDR2 FQGNSA. The V end was cut by 2 bases, the J end by 7 bases, with 15 bases between. CDR3 length: 15 residues. The CDR3 sequence: CASSLPGGGRNEQFF. CDR3 nucleotides: TGTGCCAGCAGCTTACCCGGGGGAGGTAGGAATGAGCAGTTCTTC. Variable domain in full (rest from reference TRBV7-2 and TRBJ2-1): GAGVSQSPSNKVTEKGKDVELRCDPISGHTALYWYRQSLGQGLEFLIYFQGNSAPDKSGLPSDRFSAERTGGSVSTLTIQRTQQEDSAVYLCASSLPGGGRNEQFFGPGTRLTVL.

V and J are TRBV6-1 and TRBJ2-3; a weak D match, TRBD2 (6 bases). CDR1 and CDR2 from the germline V gene are MNHNS and SASEGT. This CDR3 contains 16 residues. Trimming took off 2 bases at V and 1 base at J, with 13 bases between the two ends. CDR3 nucleotide sequence: TGTGCCAGCAGTGAACTAGCGCTGCACCGCACAGATACGCAGTATTTT. This sequence encodes CASSELALHRTDTQYF.

This clonotype was counted many times. This chain uses TRBV29-1 with TRBJ2-5, with D perhaps being TRBD1 or TRBD2 (6 bases each). The germline V and J ends were trimmed by 4 bases and 4 bases, with 10 bases remaining between them. Germline CDR1 is SQVTM and CDR2 is ANQGSEA. The CDR3 runs to 12 residues. The CDR3 sequence is CSVVGGSETQYF. The CDR3 DNA follows: TGCAGCGTTGTAGGGGGGTCAGAGACCCAGTACTTC.